A selection of T cell receptor beta chains follows, all from one sample in a study of blood T cell repertoires in COVID-19. TCRdb's table, derived via immunoSEQ multiplex PCR, lists solely in-frame clones and lacks some. Found here are nearly 55,000 clones, just under 80% of them singletons; the top ten hold 15%. Sequenced input: peripheral blood. The receptors were sampled from a human donor with active or convalescent COVID-19. The donor label of this sample is uncertain. The CDR3 runs from the conserved cysteine through the conserved F or W. A D gene is named only where the DNA matches it firmly. Rows may omit the clone size; those that give it use once, few, many or a size class.

clone size,D gene,J gene,V gene,CDR3 protein,CDR3 DNA
NA,NA,TRBJ1-3,TRBV6-1,CASSEIRGRPRGGNTIYF,TGTGCCAGCAGTGAAATTCGCGGCCGACCTCGGGGGGGAAACACCATATATTTT
NA,NA,TRBJ2-7,TRBV27,CASSFSTSYEQYF,TGTGCCAGCAGTTTCTCTACTAGTTACGAGCAGTACTTC
NA,NA,TRBJ1-1,TRBV2,CASSAGRGNTEAFF,TGTGCCAGCAGTGCTGGACGGGGGAACACTGAAGCTTTCTTT
few,TRBD1,TRBJ1-5,TRBV27,CASSLQGANQPQHF,TGTGCCAGCAGTTTACAGGGGGCCAATCAGCCCCAGCATTTT
NA,TRBD1,TRBJ2-1,TRBV30,CAWSVRGQGYEQFF,TGTGCCTGGAGTGTACGGGGACAGGGCTATGAGCAGTTCTTC
NA,TRBD1,TRBJ1-2,TRBV3-1/TRBV3-2,CASSPSGQAYGYTF,TGTGCCAGCAGCCCTTCGGGACAGGCCTATGGCTACACCTTC
NA,NA,TRBJ1-3,TRBV18,CASSAGASGNTIYF,TGTGCCAGCTCAGCAGGGGCTTCTGGAAACACCATATATTTT
NA,NA,TRBJ1-5,TRBV27,CASSLFGQVRPQPQHF,TGTGCCAGCAGTTTATTTGGGCAGGTCCGACCTCAGCCCCAGCATTTT
NA,TRBD1,TRBJ2-1,TRBV6-5,CASRAKTGGSNEQFF,TGTGCCAGCAGAGCGAAGACAGGGGGTAGCAATGAGCAGTTCTTC
NA,TRBD1,TRBJ1-2,TRBV10-3,CAIKGSSGQSNYGYTF,TGTGCCATCAAAGGCTCTTCGGGACAGTCAAACTATGGCTACACCTTC
NA,TRBD1,TRBJ1-2,TRBV9,CASSVRQGSYGYTF,TGTGCCAGCAGCGTAAGACAGGGGAGCTATGGCTACACCTTC
NA,NA,TRBJ1-3,TRBV6-1,CASWGGSGSGNTIYF,TGTGCCAGCTGGGGGGGGAGCGGCTCTGGAAACACCATATATTTT
NA,TRBD1,TRBJ2-5,TRBV25-1,CASSGTGGQETQYF,TGTGCCAGCAGCGGGACAGGGGGCCAAGAGACCCAGTACTTC
NA,NA,TRBJ1-6,TRBV19,CASAQGGGNSPLHF,TGTGCCAGTGCACAGGGTGGTGGTAATTCACCCCTCCACTTT
NA,NA,TRBJ1-4,TRBV19,CASSRGAATNEKLFF,TGTGCCAGTAGCAGGGGAGCTGCAACTAATGAAAAACTGTTTTTT
NA,NA,TRBJ1-4,TRBV30,CAWSFGGGNEKLFF,TGTGCCTGGAGTTTCGGGGGGGGTAATGAAAAACTGTTTTTT
NA,NA,TRBJ2-7,TRBV4-1,CASSPRASRDSYEQYF,TGCGCCAGCAGCCCCCGGGCCAGTCGGGACTCCTACGAGCAGTACTTC
NA,TRBD1,TRBJ1-1,TRBV24-1,CATSEGQGANTEAFF,TGTGCCACCAGTGAAGGACAGGGGGCGAACACTGAAGCTTTCTTT
NA,TRBD2,TRBJ2-5,TRBV24-1,CATSDRRGGETQYF,TGTGCCACCAGTGATCGCCGGGGGGGGGAGACCCAGTACTTC
NA,NA,TRBJ1-3,TRBV11-3,CASSLNTNPGDTIYF,TGTGCCAGCAGCTTAAACACAAACCCGGGGGACACCATATATTTT
NA,TRBD1,TRBJ2-2,TRBV10-3,CAIRDRGLTGELFF,TGTGCCATCAGAGACAGGGGCCTCACCGGGGAGCTGTTTTTT
NA,NA,TRBJ2-7,TRBV7-3,CASSLGPLGEQYF,TGTGCCAGCAGCTTAGGCCCCCTCGGGGAGCAGTACTTC